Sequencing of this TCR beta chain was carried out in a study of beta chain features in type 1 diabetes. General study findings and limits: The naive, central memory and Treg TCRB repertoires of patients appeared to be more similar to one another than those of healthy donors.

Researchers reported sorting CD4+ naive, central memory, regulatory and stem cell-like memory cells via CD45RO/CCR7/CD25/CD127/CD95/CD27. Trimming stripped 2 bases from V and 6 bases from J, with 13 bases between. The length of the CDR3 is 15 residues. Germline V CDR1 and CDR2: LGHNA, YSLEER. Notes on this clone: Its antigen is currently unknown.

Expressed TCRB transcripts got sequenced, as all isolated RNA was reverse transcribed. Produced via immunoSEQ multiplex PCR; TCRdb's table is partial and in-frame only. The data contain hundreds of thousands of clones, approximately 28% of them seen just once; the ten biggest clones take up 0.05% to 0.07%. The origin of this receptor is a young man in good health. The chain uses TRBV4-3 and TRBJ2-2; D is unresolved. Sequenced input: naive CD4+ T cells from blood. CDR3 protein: CASSQRLDSPGELFF. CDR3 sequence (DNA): TGCGCCAGCAGCCAAAGGCTAGATAGCCCCGGGGAGCTGTTTTTT.